This passage covers 20 T cell receptor beta chains from one sample sequenced in a study of blood T cell repertoires in COVID-19. TCRdb keeps only in-frame clones here, not all; method: immunoSEQ multiplex PCR. Counted here are roughly 200,000 clones, approximately 88% occurring once; the ten biggest clones make up approximately 10%. The sample comprised PBMCs or T cells enriched from blood (not recorded which). The receptors were sampled from a young man with acute COVID-19.

The count of this clone is one. The chain carries TRBV7-9 and TRBJ1-1, with 7 nucleotides matching TRBD1. The length of the CDR3 is 13 residues. Germline V CDR1 and CDR2: SEHNR, FQNEAQ (reference sequence). Trimming at V came to 6 bases and at J to 7 bases, leaving 8 bases not matched to a gene. CDR3: CASRRGQLNEAFF. The DNA of the CDR3 is TGTGCCAGCAGAAGGGGGCAGCTTAATGAAGCTTTCTTT.

In regard to this clone: This sample also contains other DNA sequences that code for the same CDR3. The genes are TRBV28 and TRBJ2-1; tentative D call: TRBD2 (5 bases). CDR1 and CDR2 (germline): MDHEN, SYDVKM. V gave up 2 bases and J gave up 3 bases, with 8 bases separating them. The CDR3 has 14 amino acids. The CDR3 here is CASSLPGDYNEQFF. In DNA form, the CDR3 reads TGTGCCAGCAGTTTACCCGGGGACTACAATGAGCAGTTCTTC.

The chain combines TRBV11-2 with TRBJ2-5; D may be TRBD1 (6 bases). This CDR3 spans 13 amino acids. V was clipped by 5 bases and J by 5 bases, with 12 bases between them. Germline V gives CDR1 SGHAT, CDR2 FQNNGV. Here the CDR3 DNA reads TGTGCCAGCAGCCGACAGGAAGGGGAGACCCAGTACTTC. This encodes CASSRQEGETQYF.

V usage is TRBV27 and J usage is TRBJ1-1; the D gene is possibly TRBD1 (6 bases). V lost 2 bases and J lost 8, with 15 bases in between. The CDR3 loop spans 14 amino acids. Germline CDR1 and CDR2: MNHEY and SMNVEV (reference sequence). This chain's CDR3 is CASSLTGGSSEAFF. CDR3 DNA: TGTGCCAGCAGTTTAACGGGGGGCAGCTCCGAAGCTTTCTTT.

This chain connects TRBV2 to TRBJ2-7; 8 bases align to TRBD1. This CDR3 is built from 14 residues. CDR1 is SNHLY, CDR2 FYNNEI, per germline. V lost 6 bases and J lost 6; bases outside the gene matches: 10. The CDR3 DNA reads TGTGCCAGCAGCGATTTTGGACAGGGAACCGAGCAGTACTTC. Translating gives CASSDFGQGTEQYF.

The J gene is TRBJ1-2, the V gene TRBV27; maybe TRBD1 (5 bases). Trimming stripped 6 bases from V and 6 bases from J, with 17 bases between. The CDR3 consists of 14 residues. CDR1 and CDR2 from the germline V gene are MNHEY and SMNVEV (reference sequence). CDR3 bases: TGTGCCAGCAGAAGGGGAGGGGCAGGAGATGGCTACACCTTC. Translated, it gives CASRRGGAGDGYTF.

This clone has only one observation. V gene TRBV28 combines with J gene TRBJ1-1; 7 bases line up with TRBD1. CDR3 length: 14 residues. V lost 7 bases, J lost 9 bases, and 14 bases stayed unmatched. From germline, CDR1 is MDHEN and CDR2 SYDVKM. The CDR3 region is CASNTSDRRSKAFF. The CDR3 nucleotides read TGTGCCAGCAATACTTCGGACAGGCGCTCTAAAGCTTTCTTT.

This clone has a count of ten or more. CDR3 DNA sequence: TGTGCCAGCAGCCCAACTCCTGGGACTAGCCAAAACAATGAGCAGTTCTTC. As protein: CASSPTPGTSQNNEQFF. The chain recombines TRBV9 with TRBJ2-1, with 9 bases aligning to TRBD2. Germline V gene lookup returns CDR1 SGDLS and CDR2 YYNGEE. With 4 bases clipped from V and 5 bases from J, the junction kept 13 bases outside the gene matches. The CDR3 consists of 17 residues. Supplemented by reference TRBV9 and TRBJ2-1, the full variable domain reads DSGVTQTPKHLITATGQRVTLRCSPRSGDLSVYWYQQSLDQGLQFLIQYYNGEERAKGNILERFSAQQFPDLHSELNLSSLELGDSALYFCASSPTPGTSQNNEQFFGPGTRLTVL.

The rearrangement uses TRBV7-6 and TRBJ2-1, with unresolved D. Looked up from germline, CDR1 is SGHVS and CDR2 is FNYEAQ. The V and J ends lost 2 bases and 6 bases respectively, with 8 bases between them. This CDR3 contains 13 residues. The CDR3 bases are TGTGCCAGCAGCTTAATGACGGGCAATGAGCAGTTCTTC. It is translated as CASSLMTGNEQFF.

This chain connects TRBV7-9 to TRBJ2-2; no firm D call. Trimming shortened V by 5 bases and J by 7 bases, and 17 bases separated the two germline ends. This CDR3 comprises 15 residues. Per the germline V gene, CDR1 is SEHNR and CDR2 is FQNEAQ (reference sequence). CDR3 protein: CASSPPPNGGGELFF. CDR3 nucleotide sequence: TGTGCCAGCAGCCCCCCTCCTAATGGCGGCGGGGAGCTGTTTTTT.

This chain connects TRBV28 to TRBJ1-5; no clear D gene. The length of the CDR3 is 15 residues. Germline-derived CDR1 and CDR2 are MDHEN and SYDVKM. The ends were cut back, 3 bases at V and 5 bases at J, with 14 bases in the middle. CDR3 sequence (DNA): TGTGCCAGCAGTTTTCTGACGGAGGCACATCAGCCCCAGCATTTT. Translated, it gives CASSFLTEAHQPQHF.

The chain has TRBV24-1 and TRBJ2-2; possibly TRBD2 for D (5 bases). The CDR3 is 16 amino acids. Trimming removed 3 bases at V and 2 bases at J, with 12 bases between. Per germline, CDR1 KGHDR and CDR2 SFDVKD. The DNA of the CDR3 is TGTGCCACCAGTGATGGCGGGCGTTCTAACACCGGGGAGCTGTTTTTT. Amino acids: CATSDGGRSNTGELFF.

The CDR3: CASSESGSISYNEQFF. The CDR3 DNA follows: TGCGCCAGCAGTGAGTCGGGCAGCATCTCCTACAATGAGCAGTTCTTC. The genes are TRBV10-2 and TRBJ2-1; no definite D call. Germline V gene data show CDR1 as WSHSY and CDR2 as SAAADI. Trimming left V 0 bases short and J 0 bases short, with 9 bases between. The CDR3 sequence is 16 residues long.

The rearrangement joins TRBV18 to TRBJ1-5; 7 nucleotides agree with TRBD1. CDR1 KGHSH and CDR2 LQKENI come from the germline V gene. With 2 bases clipped from V and 2 bases from J, the junction kept 3 bases outside the gene matches. The CDR3 runs to 15 residues. The CDR3, as DNA: TGTGCCAGCTCACCAAGCGACAGGGGCAATCAGCCCCAGCATTTT. Amino acids: CASSPSDRGNQPQHF.

The rearrangement links TRBV12-5 to TRBJ1-5; D uncertain. There are 17 residues in the CDR3. CDR1 and CDR2 from the germline V gene are LGHNT and FRNRAP. V gave up 0 bases and J gave up 4 bases, with 16 bases separating them. CDR3 in DNA: TGTGCTAGTGGTTTGGTACTTACGGGTACTCATAATCAGCCCCAGCATTTT. Its translation: CASGLVLTGTHNQPQHF.

The gene calls are TRBV5-6 and TRBJ2-7, with a possible D match to TRBD1 (5 bases). Looked up from germline, CDR1 is SGHDT and CDR2 is YYEEEE. The CDR3 extends over 13 amino acids. With 1 base removed from V and 13 bases from J, the gap between germline ends came to 18 bases. The CDR3 reads CASSLSELAGSYF. CDR3 nucleotides: TGTGCCAGCAGCTTGTCGGAACTCGCAGGGTCCTACTTC.

The chain combines TRBV4-1 with TRBJ2-1; TRBD2 matches at 8 bases. Germline V gives CDR1 MGHRA, CDR2 YSYEKL. V dropped 1 base and J dropped 14; count of bases not matched to a gene: 7. This CDR3 has 13 amino acids. The CDR3 protein is CASSQVAGHLEFF. In DNA form, the CDR3 reads TGCGCCAGCAGCCAAGTAGCGGGACATCTTGAGTTCTTC.

J is TRBJ1-2 and V is TRBV3-1 (or the pseudogene TRBV3-2); D remains unclear. Trimming shortened V by 6 bases and J by 1 base, and 6 bases separated the two germline ends. The CDR3 covers 12 residues. Germline CDR1 is LGHDT and CDR2 is YNNKEL (reference sequence). Here the CDR3 reads CASRQNNYGYTF. DNA of the CDR3: TGTGCCAGCAGACAGAATAACTATGGCTACACCTTC.

This chain connects TRBV9 to TRBJ2-3, with 13 bases identical to TRBD2. The germline gives CDR1 SGDLS, CDR2 YYNGEE. The CDR3 runs 15 residues. Germline trimming cut 2 bases from V and 5 bases from J; bases unmatched to any gene: 2. The CDR3 DNA is TGTGCCAGCAGCGTCGGGACTAGCGGGAAAGATACGCAGTATTTT. This gives the protein CASSVGTSGKDTQYF.

The chain links TRBV27 to TRBJ2-1, with D possibly TRBD2 on 6 matching bases. V lost 2 bases to trimming and J lost 12 bases, with 17 bases between them. Looked up from germline, CDR1 is MNHEY and CDR2 is SMNVEV (reference sequence). The CDR3 covers 14 residues. The CDR3 DNA is TGTGCCAGCAGTTTAACGGGGGTCCCCTCGGTGCAGTTCTTC. It yields the protein CASSLTGVPSVQFF.